Below, 25 T cell receptor beta chains from the same sample are listed, as sequenced in a study of regulatory T cells in long-lasting Graves disease. Indicated time point: newly diagnosed GD, antithyroid drugs for less than 3 months. PBMCs were the source of the RNA used for TCR sequencing. Through Arm-PCR of CDR3 regions and iRepertoire HTBI primers, TCR beta libraries were built. From the multiplex PCR reads, TCRdb called clonotypes with MiXCR, one entry per CDR3 protein. The table lists about 470,000 distinct CDR3 sequences, 15% of them singletons, with 15% to 20% in the top ten. A further study also used this sample, focusing on T cells in Graves' hyperthyroidism and ophthalmopathy.

This sample comprised peripheral blood mononuclear cells (PBMCs), obtained at new diagnosis, from a patient treated with antithyroid drugs. Receptor source: a woman aged 30 to 39 with Graves disease.

This clonotype appeared many times. The junction departs from the called germline gene at one end, perhaps through a read error. The chain combines TRBV20-1 with TRBJ2-7; weak D call: TRBD2 (5 bases). This CDR3 has 14 amino acids. Germline CDR1 DFQATT, CDR2 SNEGSKA (reference sequence). The CDR3 is CSAYTTATTYGQYF. The CDR3 nucleotides are TGCAGTGCTTATACCACCGCGACTACTTACGGGCAGTACTTC.

The chain is built from TRBV2 and TRBJ2-6; 10 bases match TRBD2. With 7 bases clipped from V and 2 bases from J, the junction kept 8 bases outside the gene matches. There are 17 residues in the CDR3. Germline-derived CDR1 and CDR2 are SNHLY and FYNNEI. The CDR3 reads CASTGTSALTGANVLTF. As DNA, the CDR3 is TGTGCCAGCACCGGGACTAGCGCCCTGACTGGGGCCAACGTCCTGACTTTC.

This chain links TRBV4-1 with TRBJ2-7; D is uncertain. Trimming stripped 4 bases from V and 2 bases from J, with 9 bases between. The length of the CDR3 is 13 residues. The germline V gene encodes CDR1 MGHRA and CDR2 YSYEKL. As DNA, the CDR3 is TGCGCCAGCAGCCTGACGGTTACCTACGAGCAGTACTTC. It specifies CASSLTVTYEQYF.

This clonotype was counted at least ten times. The gene calls are TRBV7-9 and TRBJ2-7; 7 bases match TRBD1. With 5 bases clipped from V and 4 bases from J, the junction kept 8 bases outside the gene matches. The CDR3 has 14 residues. CDR1 and CDR2 from the germline V gene are SEHNR and FQNEAQ (reference sequence). CDR3 region: CASSQPGTVYEQYF. CDR3 sequence (DNA): TGTGCCAGCAGCCAGCCCGGGACAGTATACGAGCAGTACTTC. Combining the CDR3 with reference TRBV7-9 and TRBJ2-7 gives the whole variable domain DTGVSQNPRHKITKRGQNVTFRCDPISEHNRLYWYRQTLGQGPEFLTYFQNEAQLEKSRLLSDRFSAERPKGSFSTLEIQRTEQGDSAMYLCASSQPGTVYEQYFGPGTRLTVT.

At least ten counts were recorded for this clonotype. This chain joins TRBV12-3 or TRBV12-4 and TRBJ1-5, with D tentatively TRBD1 (5 bases). Between the trimmed V and J ends, which lost 6 bases and 1 base, there was a span of 13 bases. The CDR3 is 15 amino acids. The CDR3 DNA reads as TGTGCCAGCAGCTTGGCGGGGGTAAGCAATCAGCCCCAGCATTTT. Its protein product is CASSLAGVSNQPQHF.

This clonotype was recorded many times. This chain connects TRBV18 to TRBJ2-1, with 7 bases that match TRBD2. V dropped 2 bases and J dropped 8; count of bases not matched to a gene: 12. There are 16 residues in the CDR3. The germline CDR1 and CDR2 sequences are KGHSH and LQKENI. In DNA, the CDR3 is TGTGCCAGCTCACCAATTGAGGGACTGGCGGGGGATGAGCAGTTCTTC. This encodes CASSPIEGLAGDEQFF.

With regard to this clonotype: Its ends do not fully match the called genes, so a read error is possible. V is TRBV18 and J is TRBJ2-3; a possible D gene is TRBD1 (5 bases). The CDR3 extends over 12 amino acids. Germline CDR1 and CDR2: KGHSH and LQKENI. The CDR3 region is CVSSRVGDTQYF. CDR3 coding DNA: TGTGTCAGCTCCAGGGTAGGAGATACGCAGTATTTT.

This clonotype was observed at least ten times. The chain has TRBV6-5 and TRBJ2-5; D possibly corresponds to TRBD2 (6 bases). CDR1 and CDR2 (germline): MNHEY, SVGAGI. Between the trimmed V and J ends, which lost 3 bases and 5 bases, there was a span of 22 bases. The CDR3 covers 17 residues. For the CDR3, the DNA is TGTGCCAGCAGTTATCTTTCCCGGGGGAAACGGGGGGAGACCCAGTACTTC. This codes for CASSYLSRGKRGETQYF.

This clonotype was picked up many times. CDR3 nucleotide sequence: TGTGCCAGCATCCAAGTGTTGGGGACTAGCGGCCAAGAGACCCAGTACTTC. It is translated as CASIQVLGTSGQETQYF. The chain uses TRBV6-2 or TRBV6-3 and TRBJ2-5; 11 bases line up with TRBD2. The germline gives CDR1 MNHEY, CDR2 SVGEGT. CDR3 size: 17 residues. Losses at the gene ends were 7 bases for V and 1 base for J; bases not matched to a gene: 11.

The V gene is TRBV29-1, the J gene TRBJ1-3; D is unresolved. V lost 4 bases and J lost 4, with 8 bases in between. This CDR3 has 12 amino acids. The germline V gene has CDR1 SQVTM and CDR2 ANQGSEA. CDR3 in DNA: TGCAGCGTTGGGGGAGGCGGAAACACCATATATTTT. Translation: CSVGGGGNTIYF. Full variable domain (rest looked up from reference TRBV29-1 and TRBJ1-3): SAVISQKPSRDICQRGTSLTIQCQVDSQVTMMFWYRQQPGQSLTLIATANQGSEATYESGFVIDKFPISRPNLTFSTLTVSNMSPEDSSIYLCSVGGGGNTIYFGEGSWLTVV.

The V gene is TRBV10-3, the J gene TRBJ1-1; unclear D gene. Germline V CDR1 and CDR2: ENHRY, SYGVKD. V gave up 3 bases and J gave up 4 bases, with 9 bases separating them. This CDR3 region has 13 residues. CDR3 residues: CAISELVSTEAFF. The CDR3 DNA is TGTGCCATCAGTGAACTGGTGAGCACTGAAGCTTTCTTT.

A few counts support this clonotype. The rearrangement uses TRBV4-1 and TRBJ1-1; the D is unclear. This CDR3 has 15 residues. The germline gives CDR1 MGHRA, CDR2 YSYEKL. V was clipped by 4 bases and J by 1 base, with 13 bases between them. The CDR3 region is CASSPSSTSNTEAFF. The CDR3, as DNA: TGCGCCAGCAGCCCCTCCTCGACTTCGAACACTGAAGCTTTCTTT.

Details on this clonotype: This may stem from a read error, because a much larger clone lies one nucleotide away. The chain is built from TRBV6-9 and TRBJ2-3, with TRBD2 matching over 7 bases. This CDR3 is built from 14 residues. Germline V lookup: CDR1 MNHGY, CDR2 SVAAGI. The CDR3 nucleotides are TGTACCAGCAGTTACGGACTAGGCACAGATACGCAGTATTTT. Translation gives CTSSYGLGTDTQYF.

This clonotype was seen a handful of times. One end of the junction is discordant with germline, which a read error may explain. The rearrangement links TRBV11-2 to TRBJ2-7; TRBD2 agrees at 7 bases. This CDR3 spans 15 amino acids. The V gene's germline CDR1 is SGHAT and CDR2 FQNNGV. CDR3 protein: CASSSFSGLSHEQYF. Here the CDR3 DNA reads TGTGCCAGCAGCTCGTTTAGCGGGCTCTCCCACGAGCAGTACTTC.

Concerning this clonotype itself: A much larger clone lies a single base off, so this may be a read error. This CDR3 is CASSSPSSPGQVNYGYTF. The CDR3 DNA follows: TGTGCCAGCAGTTCCCCCTCCTCACCGGGACAGGTGAACTATGGCTACACCTTC. This sequence joins TRBV27 and TRBJ1-2; 8 bases fit TRBD1. Losses at the gene ends were 4 bases for V and 2 bases for J; bases not matched to a gene: 15. Germline assignment: CDR1 MNHEY and CDR2 SMNVEV (reference sequence). The CDR3 spans 18 residues.

In its sample, this clonotype was seen many times. The V and J genes are TRBV6-1 and TRBJ2-5; 9 bases agree with TRBD2. V shed 4 bases, J shed 5 bases, and the junction held 11 bases outside the gene matches. This CDR3 is 16 amino acids long. Germline V lookup: CDR1 MNHNS, CDR2 SASEGT. CDR3 in DNA: TGTGCCAGCAGTGGAATTAGCGGGAGAGACTGGGAGACCCAGTACTTC. Its protein is CASSGISGRDWETQYF.

This rearrangement joins TRBV6-1 to TRBJ1-2, with D possibly being TRBD1 (6 bases). V shed 7 bases and J shed 4 bases, with 16 bases lying between them. The CDR3 is made up of 14 amino acids. Germline V gives CDR1 MNHNS, CDR2 SASEGT. DNA of the CDR3: TGTGCCAGCAATCGGGACACAGGGCTCTATGGCTACACCTTC. Translated, it gives CASNRDTGLYGYTF.

As concerns this clonotype: Its ends do not fully match the called genes, so a read error is possible. This chain links TRBV2 with TRBJ2-7, with TRBD1 as a possible D gene (5 bases). Germline CDR1 SNHLY, CDR2 FYNNEI. CDR3 length equals 14 residues. In nucleotides, the CDR3 is TGTGCCAGCAGTGAGCAGGGAAGCTCCGACGAGCAGTACTTC. Translated: CASSEQGSSDEQYF.

This clonotype was detected ten times or more. Germline and junction disagree at one end, which may indicate a read error. This sequence joins TRBV5-1 and TRBJ2-1; D might be TRBD1 or TRBD2, each matching 6 bases. The germline CDR1 and CDR2 sequences are SGHRS and YFSETQ. The length of the CDR3 is 13 residues. DNA for the CDR3: TGCGCCAGCAGCTTGAGAGGGGGAGGTGAGCAATTCTTC. As protein: CASSLRGGGEQFF. The whole variable domain, filled in from reference TRBV5-1 and TRBJ2-1, reads KAGVTQTPRYLIKTRGQQVTLSCSPISGHRSVSWYQQTPGQGLQFLFEYFSETQRNKGNFPGRFSGRQFSNSRSEMNVSTLELGDSALYLCASSLRGGGEQFFGPGTRLTVL.

Ten or more counts support this clonotype. V gene TRBV2 combines with J gene TRBJ2-1, with D perhaps being TRBD1 or TRBD2 (5 bases each). CDR3 length equals 11 residues. Germline V gene sequence: CDR1 SNHLY, CDR2 FYNNEI. V dropped 8 bases and J dropped 12 bases, with 14 bases sitting between them. The CDR3 nucleotides are TGTGCCAGCTACCGGGGCCAGGGGCAGTTCTTC. Protein product: CASYRGQGQFF. The full variable domain, its missing parts supplied by reference TRBV2 and TRBJ2-1, is EPEVTQTPSHQVTQMGQEVILRCVPISNHLYFYWYRQILGQKVEFLVSFYNNEISEKSEIFDDQFSVERPDGSNFTLKIRSTKLEDSAMYFCASYRGQGQFFGPGTRLTVL.

On this clonotype: A read error may explain this, as a much larger clone is one base away. V gene TRBV5-1 combines with J gene TRBJ2-2; D uncertain. The V and J ends lost 4 bases and 7 bases respectively, with 11 bases between them. The CDR3 runs to 13 residues. Germline loops: CDR1 SGHRS, CDR2 YFSETQ. The CDR3 DNA is TGCGCCAGCAGCCGACGGGCCGGCGGGGAGCTGTTTTTT. This encodes CASSRRAGGELFF.

This clonotype was counted many times. This chain joins TRBV30 and TRBJ2-7, with 7 bases matching TRBD1. Germline loops: CDR1 GTSNPN, CDR2 SVGIG (reference sequence). The CDR3 is made up of 16 amino acids. V trimming: 6 bases; J trimming: 3 bases; junction bases outside the gene matches: 17. CDR3 bases: TGTGCCTGCGCTAAAGGAAAATCGGGACAGTTCTACGAGCAGTACTTC. It specifies CACAKGKSGQFYEQYF.

This chain connects TRBV4-2 to TRBJ2-4; the D gene is possibly TRBD1 (6 bases). V dropped 5 bases and J dropped 1 base, with 9 bases sitting between them. Germline values: CDR1 LGHNA, CDR2 YNFKEQ. The CDR3 covers 14 residues. Written as DNA, the CDR3 is TGTGCCAGCAGCTTTCAGGGGGCCAAAAACATTCAGTACTTC. Its translation is CASSFQGAKNIQYF.

This clonotype has a count of ten or more. The CDR3 loop is CATLPQRLAGGDTQYF. In nucleotides, the CDR3 is TGTGCCACCCTCCCCCAGCGACTAGCGGGAGGAGATACGCAGTATTTT. V and J are TRBV6-2 or TRBV6-3 and TRBJ2-3; 13 bases map to TRBD2. Trimming removed 10 bases from V and 5 bases from J; junction bases left unmatched: 12. The CDR3 has 16 residues. Looked up from germline, CDR1 is MNHEY and CDR2 is SVGEGT.

This clonotype was counted between two and nine times. The V and J genes are TRBV6-5 and TRBJ2-3; D unclear. V was trimmed by 4 bases and J by 11 bases, leaving 13 bases between them. This CDR3 spans 12 amino acids. Germline CDR1 MNHEY, CDR2 SVGAGI. CDR3 sequence (DNA): TGTGCCAGCAGTTCCGGACCCACTCAGCAGTATTTT. As protein: CASSSGPTQQYF.